A selection of T cell receptor beta chains follows, all from one sample in a study of T-cell memory formation after mild COVID-19. TCRdb re-derived calls from the 5' RACE reads in MiXCR, one entry per CDR3 protein. The sample includes 100,000 to 150,000 distinct CDR3 sequences, around 6.3% of them seen just once. The specimen sequenced was PBMCs or a T cell subset sorted from them (not recorded which). Receptor source: an adult woman who had mild COVID-19 (a few samples of this study predate the infection). Cell type and time point are not known. CDR3s include the opening cysteine and the closing phenylalanine or tryptophan. D genes are given only for firm matches. Rows may omit the clone size; those that give it use once, few, many or a size class.

cdr3_length j_call d_call clone_size v_call cdr3_aa cdr3_nt
15 TRBJ2-5 NA many TRBV6-6 CASRPHRESQETQYF TGTGCCAGCAGACCCCACAGAGAATCACAAGAGACCCAGTACTTC
17 TRBJ2-1 TRBD2 many TRBV5-1 CASSSLTSGVSYNEQFF TGCGCCAGCAGCTCACTGACTAGCGGGGTATCCTACAATGAGCAGTTCTTC
12 TRBJ1-2 TRBD1 NA TRBV3-1 CASWEQGYGYTF TGTGCCAGCTGGGAACAGGGGTATGGCTACACCTTC
15 TRBJ2-4 NA many TRBV5-1 CASSPIAGAKNIQYF TGCGCCAGCAGCCCGATTGCAGGGGCCAAAAACATTCAGTACTTC
14 TRBJ2-7 NA NA TRBV25-1 CASSEYQGNDEQYF TGTGCCAGCAGTGAATATCAGGGGAATGACGAGCAGTACTTC
16 TRBJ2-7 NA NA TRBV4-1 CASSQRLRGGTYEQYF TGCGCCAGCAGCCAAAGACTCAGGGGAGGAACCTACGAGCAGTACTTC
15 TRBJ2-7 NA few TRBV3-1 CASSQNVRFSYEQYF TGTGCCAGCAGCCAAAACGTGCGGTTCTCCTACGAGCAGTACTTC
14 TRBJ1-2 NA many TRBV6-5 CASSYDGGYYGYTF TGTGCCAGCAGTTACGACGGCGGCTACTATGGCTACACCTTC
16 TRBJ2-2 TRBD2 few TRBV20-1 CSARTSGRVNTGELFF TGCAGTGCTAGGACTAGCGGGAGGGTGAACACCGGGGAGCTGTTTTTT
17 TRBJ2-1 TRBD2 NA TRBV7-3 CASSPLNSGSSYNEQFF TGTGCCAGCAGCCCGTTAAATAGCGGGTCGTCCTACAATGAGCAGTTCTTC
16 TRBJ2-1 TRBD2 few TRBV7-7 CASSQSSGPRGNEQFF TGTGCTAGCAGCCAATCTAGCGGGCCCCGCGGGAATGAGCAGTTCTTC
14 TRBJ2-1 TRBD2 NA TRBV20-1 CSAPSGGASNEQFF TGCAGTGCACCTAGCGGGGGGGCCAGCAATGAGCAGTTCTTC
11 TRBJ2-1 NA few TRBV11-3 CASSSLVEQFF TGTGCCAGCAGCTCACTCGTAGAGCAGTTCTTC
18 TRBJ1-2 TRBD1 NA TRBV29-1 CSVAKTRGQGGETHGYTF TGCAGCGTTGCCAAAACTCGGGGACAGGGGGGTGAGACACATGGCTACACCTTC
14 TRBJ1-1 NA many TRBV9 CASSPSVAPTEAFF TGTGCCAGCAGCCCCTCGGTCGCTCCCACTGAAGCTTTCTTT